A selection of T cell receptor beta chains follows, all from one sample in a study of CD8 T cells in Susac syndrome. TCRdb passed the immunoSEQ multiplex PCR reads through MiXCR, listing each CDR3 protein once. The repertoire has about 200,000 distinct CDR3 sequences, roughly 94% of them found once; the top ten carry 0.1%. Sequencing was carried out using CD4+ T cells from PBMCs. The source of these receptors is a human donor in good health. Each CDR3 is given with its conserved first and last residue. Fields, in order: clone size, V gene, D gene, J gene, CDR3 length, CDR3 DNA, CDR3 protein. A D gene is named only where the DNA matches it firmly. Clone size is not always given. Where it is, it says once, few, many or a class for expanded clones.

.	TRBV18	TRBD1	TRBJ2-1	15	TGTGCCAGCTCACAACCGGGACAGGGCCACAATGAGCAGTTCTTC	CASSQPGQGHNEQFF
.	TRBV29-1	TRBD1	TRBJ1-2	15	TGCAGCGTTGAGACCGGGACAGCCCTCCCTCGGGGCTACACCTTC	CSVETGTALPRGYTF
.	TRBV30	.	TRBJ2-3	13	TGTGCCTGGTGCGGATACTCGGGCGATACGCAGTATTTT	CAWCGYSGDTQYF
.	TRBV15	.	TRBJ2-1	13	TGTGCCACCAGCAGAGAACTGAGCTATGAGCAGTTCTTC	CATSRELSYEQFF
.	TRBV5-1	.	TRBJ2-1	16	TGCGCCAGCCATTCAACAAGGCCGAGCTCCTACAATGAGCAGTTCTTC	CASHSTRPSSYNEQFF
once	TRBV19	TRBD1	TRBJ1-2	15	TGTGCCAGTAGAGGGGCAGGGGGCGTGCTCTATGGCTACACCTTC	CASRGAGGVLYGYTF
.	TRBV3-1	.	TRBJ1-5	13	TGTGCCAGCAGCCGCGACATGAATCAGCCCCAGCATTTT	CASSRDMNQPQHF
.	TRBV20-1	TRBD1	TRBJ1-5	16	TGCAGTGCTGGTACGACCGGGACAGGCCGCAATCAGCCCCAGCATTTT	CSAGTTGTGRNQPQHF
.	TRBV5-1	TRBD2	TRBJ2-5	14	TGCGCCAGCAGTAGCGGGGGGTACCAAGAGACCCAGTACTTC	CASSSGGYQETQYF
.	TRBV6-2/TRBV6-3	TRBD2	TRBJ2-1	17	TGTGCCAGCAGTTACCCCCTACTAGCGGGAGTTAGCAGTGAGCAGTTCTTC	CASSYPLLAGVSSEQFF
.	TRBV10-3	TRBD1	TRBJ2-1	13	TGTGCCATCAGTGAGTACAGGGGCGATGAGCAGTTCTTC	CAISEYRGDEQFF
.	TRBV6-6	.	TRBJ2-1	14	TGTGCCAGCTGCAGGGTTTACTCCTACAATGAGCAGTTCTTC	CASCRVYSYNEQFF
once	TRBV9	.	TRBJ2-5	14	TGTGCCAGCAGCAAACAGGGCAGGCGGGAGACCCAGTACTTC	CASSKQGRRETQYF
.	TRBV15	.	TRBJ2-5	15	TGTGCCACCAGCAGGGGTTCAGGCCTGCAAGAGACCCAGTACTTC	CATSRGSGLQETQYF
.	TRBV27	.	TRBJ1-4	14	TGTGCCAGCAGTGCCTACAGGGTTTCTGAAAAACTGTTTTTT	CASSAYRVSEKLFF
.	TRBV6-5	.	TRBJ2-2	13	TGTGCCAGCCGTACGGGCGGGATCGGGGAGCTGTTTTTT	CASRTGGIGELFF
.	TRBV23-1	.	TRBJ2-5	15	TGCGCCAGCAGTCAAGAGGGGTGGGGGCAAGAGACCCAGTACTTC	CASSQEGWGQETQYF
once	TRBV7-9	.	TRBJ1-1	13	TGTGCCAGCAGCCCCCAGAGGGGCACTGAAGCTTTCTTT	CASSPQRGTEAFF
once	TRBV7-6	TRBD2	TRBJ2-1	18	TGTGCCAGCAGCCTTAAAGGACTAGCGGATCCGGCTGGCAATGAGCAGTTCTTC	CASSLKGLADPAGNEQFF
.	TRBV29-1	.	TRBJ1-2	13	TGCAGCGCTGGGGGGACGGGACTTCCTGGCTACACCTTC	CSAGGTGLPGYTF
.	TRBV28	.	TRBJ1-5	12	TGTGCCAGCAGTACCGGCAATCAGCCCCAGCATTTT	CASSTGNQPQHF
.	TRBV30	TRBD1	TRBJ1-2	16	TGTGCCTGGAGTGGGGATAGGGGGCTATCGAACTATGGCTACACCTTC	CAWSGDRGLSNYGYTF
.	TRBV6-5	.	TRBJ1-1	13	TGTGCCAGCAGTTTTCAGGGCGCCACTGAAGCTTTCTTT	CASSFQGATEAFF
.	TRBV12-3/TRBV12-4	.	TRBJ1-2	15	TGTGCCAGCAGGGGGCGGGGGGCAGATAACTATGGCTACACCTTC	CASRGRGADNYGYTF
.	TRBV15	.	TRBJ2-5	13	TGTGCCACCAGCCGTCACTTAGGGGAGACCCAGTACTTC	CATSRHLGETQYF
.	TRBV4-1	.	TRBJ2-6	13	TGCGCCAGCAGCCAGGACCGGGCCAACGTCCTGACTTTC	CASSQDRANVLTF
.	TRBV19	.	TRBJ1-2	13	TGTGCCAGTAGTATCGGAACCGCCTATGGCTACACCTTC	CASSIGTAYGYTF
.	TRBV9	.	TRBJ1-6	14	TGTGCCAGCAGCGTAGCACAGGAGAATTCACCCCTCCACTTT	CASSVAQENSPLHF
.	TRBV7-9	TRBD1	TRBJ2-1	16	TGTGCCAGCGCTTACCTCTGGACAGGGGCCTACAATGAGCAGTTCTTC	CASAYLWTGAYNEQFF
few	TRBV29-1	TRBD1	TRBJ2-5	12	TGCAGCGTTTTGGACAGGGGAGAGACCCAGTACTTC	CSVLDRGETQYF
.	TRBV20-1	TRBD2	TRBJ2-3	15	TGCAGTGCCCCGACTAGCGGGGTACTCACAGATACGCAGTATTTT	CSAPTSGVLTDTQYF
.	TRBV20-1	.	TRBJ2-2	14	TGCAGTGCTAGCCTGCCTATGTCCACCGGGGAGCTGTTTTTT	CSASLPMSTGELFF
.	TRBV29-1	.	TRBJ1-2	9	TGCAGCGTTGAGTCTGGCTACACCTTC	CSVESGYTF
.	TRBV20-1	.	TRBJ2-5	13	TGCAGTGCTAGAGATTCGGGGTTGGAGACCCAGTACTTC	CSARDSGLETQYF
.	TRBV7-9	.	TRBJ2-1	14	TGTGCCAGCAGCTTAGTTGAGGGGGGCGGTGAGCAGTTCTTC	CASSLVEGGGEQFF
.	TRBV20-1	TRBD1	TRBJ2-5	14	TGCAGTGCTAGTCCGACAGGGGGCACACAGACCCAGTACTTC	CSASPTGGTQTQYF
.	TRBV20-1	TRBD2	TRBJ2-5	15	TGCAGTGCTAGGATCGCTAGCGGGAGTCTAGAGACCCAGTACTTC	CSARIASGSLETQYF
.	TRBV4-3	.	TRBJ1-2	16	TGCGCCAGCAGCCAAGAGGATGAAGCGGGCAACTATGGCTACACCTTC	CASSQEDEAGNYGYTF
.	TRBV6-5	.	TRBJ1-1	16	TGTGCCAGCAGTTCGCCCCTGGGTATGACTGACACTGAAGCTTTCTTT	CASSSPLGMTDTEAFF
.	TRBV2	.	TRBJ2-2	11	TGTGCCAGCAGTTGGGGCGGGGAGCTGTTTTTT	CASSWGGELFF
once	TRBV15	.	TRBJ2-2	13	TGTGCCACCAGCAGGAGCGGCACCGGGGAGCTGTTTTTT	CATSRSGTGELFF
.	TRBV2	.	TRBJ2-1	14	TGTGCCAGCAGTGGAGCTCCCCCCTACAATGAGCAGTTCTTC	CASSGAPPYNEQFF
.	TRBV18	.	TRBJ1-1	13	TGTGCCAGCCCCTCCCCTTTGAACACTGAAGCTTTCTTT	CASPSPLNTEAFF
.	TRBV20-1	.	TRBJ2-6	13	TGCAGTGCTAGTTCGTCTGGGGCCAACGTCCTGACTTTC	CSASSSGANVLTF
few	TRBV12-3/TRBV12-4	.	TRBJ1-5	13	TGTGCCAGCAGACCTATGGGGAATCAGCCCCAGCATTTT	CASRPMGNQPQHF